The 7 T cell receptor beta chains in this list originate from one sample, sequenced in a study of blood T cell repertoires in COVID-19. Assay used: immunoSEQ multiplex PCR; TCRdb lists only in-frame clones, some missing. The sample yields roughly 59,000 clones, approximately 80% seen once. Input material: peripheral blood. The receptors here all came from a man at least 80 years old with acute or convalescent COVID-19.

The V gene is TRBV10-3, the J gene TRBJ2-7, with TRBD1 matching over 12 bases. The length of the CDR3 is 14 residues. Trimming took 9 bases from V and 6 from J; bases not matched to a gene: 9. CDR1 is ENHRY and CDR2 is SYGVKD in the germline V gene. DNA for the CDR3: TGTGCCATTCATTCCGGGACAGGGGGCTCCGAGCAGTACTTC. Its translation is CAIHSGTGGSEQYF.

J is TRBJ1-2 and V is TRBV6-5, with no clear D. This CDR3 comprises 14 residues. Trimming pared 6 bases from V and 5 bases from J, leaving 16 bases between. CDR1 is MNHEY and CDR2 is SVGAGI in the germline V gene. DNA for the CDR3: TGTGCCAGCAGGACGGGATCGTCTACGTATGGCTACACCTTC. This gives the protein CASRTGSSTYGYTF.

This clone was counted a few times. J is TRBJ2-2 and V is TRBV5-4; 7 bases are a match to TRBD1. The J segment lost 6 bases and the V segment lost 4 bases, leaving 15 bases of the junction unmatched. This CDR3 contains 17 residues. Per the germline V gene, CDR1 is SGHNT and CDR2 is YYREEE (reference sequence). The CDR3 DNA reads TGTGCCAGCAGCGTACTAGGGGGCAGAAGAGGGGCCGGGGAGCTGTTTTTT. Residues: CASSVLGGRRGAGELFF.

CDR3 sequence reads: CASGPDRPKTQYF. CDR3 bases: TGTGCTAGTGGTCCCGACAGGCCGAAGACCCAGTACTTC. The rearrangement links TRBV12-5 to TRBJ2-5; D might be TRBD1 (6 bases). The germline gives CDR1 LGHNT, CDR2 FRNRAP. Trimming pared 5 bases from V and 6 bases from J, leaving 13 bases between. This CDR3 comprises 13 residues.

A few counts support this clone. V is TRBV6-5 and J is TRBJ1-1; D gene ambiguous. The length of the CDR3 is 13 residues. Trimming took off 6 bases at V and 7 bases at J, with 15 bases between the two ends. The germline V gene has CDR1 MNHEY and CDR2 SVGAGI. For the CDR3, the DNA is TGTGCCAGCAGCCAGCGGGATAACGATGAAGCTTTCTTT. Residues: CASSQRDNDEAFF.

The rearrangement links TRBV19 to TRBJ1-1; 8 positions agree with TRBD1. This CDR3 spans 15 amino acids. V lost 5 bases, J lost 0 bases, and 5 bases stayed unmatched. Per the germline V gene, CDR1 is LNHDA and CDR2 is SQIVND (reference sequence). The CDR3 bases are TGTGCCAGTAGTCCGAGGACAGGGATGAACACTGAAGCTTTCTTT. It is translated as CASSPRTGMNTEAFF.

This chain joins TRBV5-5 and TRBJ1-6, with unresolved D. Germline CDR1 reads SGHKS; CDR2 reads YYEKEE (reference sequence). The CDR3 spans 15 residues. V lost 1 base and J 8 bases, leaving 13 bases between the germline ends. The CDR3 protein is CASSLIQVGDSPLHF. The CDR3, as DNA: TGTGCCAGCAGCTTGATTCAGGTGGGCGATTCACCCCTCCACTTT.